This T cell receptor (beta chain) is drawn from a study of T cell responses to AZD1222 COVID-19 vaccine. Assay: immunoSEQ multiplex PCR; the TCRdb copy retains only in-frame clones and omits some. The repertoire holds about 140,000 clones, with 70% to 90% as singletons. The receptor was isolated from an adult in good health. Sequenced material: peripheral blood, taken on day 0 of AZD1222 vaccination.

DNA for the CDR3: TGTGCCACAGGGGGGTGGACCGGGGAGCTGTTTTTT. This encodes CATGGWTGELFF. The chain couples TRBV27 to TRBJ2-2; maybe TRBD1 (7 bases). The germline V and J ends were trimmed by 10 bases and 5 bases, with 11 bases remaining between them. The CDR3 has 12 amino acids. Per the germline V gene, CDR1 is MNHEY and CDR2 is SMNVEV (reference sequence).